This entry lists 11 T cell receptor beta chains sequenced from one sample in a study of blood T cell repertoires in COVID-19. Sequencing was performed with immunoSEQ multiplex PCR; in TCRdb, only in-frame clones are kept and a portion is missing. The table lists 110,000 or so clones, about 88% of them singletons. Input material: peripheral blood. The source is a woman aged 70-85 years who had recovered from COVID-19.

This clone was found a few times. The chain employs TRBV30 and TRBJ2-3; possible D gene TRBD2, 7 bases. V was trimmed by 0 bases and J by 5 bases, leaving 12 bases between them. The germline V gene encodes CDR1 GTSNPN and CDR2 SVGIG (reference sequence). The length of the CDR3 is 14 residues. The CDR3 nucleotides are TGTGCCTGGAGTGTGGGAGCGGGACAAGATACGCAGTATTTT. Translated, it gives CAWSVGAGQDTQYF. Based on the CDR3 plus reference TRBV30 and TRBJ2-3, the full variable domain is SQTIHQWPATLVQPVGSPLSLECTVEGTSNPNLYWYRQAAGRGLQLLFYSVGIGQISSEVPQNLSASRPQDRQFILSSKKLLLSDSGFYLCAWSVGAGQDTQYFGPGTRLTVL.

This clone was seen just once. The chain joins TRBV6-2 or TRBV6-3 to TRBJ2-5, with 8 bases aligning to TRBD1. The CDR3 consists of 15 residues. Unmatched junction bases numbered 10, after V lost 5 bases and J lost 5 bases. The germline CDR1 and CDR2 sequences are MNHEY and SVGEGT. CDR3 region: CASSPDRVGLETQYF. The DNA for the CDR3 is TGTGCCAGCAGTCCGGACAGGGTTGGTTTGGAGACCCAGTACTTC.

The V and J genes are TRBV28 and TRBJ2-2, with 7 bases lining up with TRBD1. Germline CDR1 is MDHEN and CDR2 is SYDVKM. This CDR3 is 15 amino acids long. V lost 4 bases to trimming and J lost 5 bases; unmatched junction nucleotides: 7. The CDR3 reads CASSSHRGLTGELFF. As DNA, the CDR3 is TGTGCCAGCAGTTCCCACAGGGGTCTAACCGGGGAGCTGTTTTTT.

The J gene is TRBJ1-4, the V gene TRBV6-2 or TRBV6-3; TRBD1 matches at 8 bases. J gave up 5 bases and V 6 bases, and 8 bases lay outside the gene matches. The CDR3 spans 15 residues. Per the germline V gene, CDR1 is MNHEY and CDR2 is SVGEGT. The CDR3 nucleotides read TGTGCCAGCAGCCTAGGACAGGGACGAAATGAAAAACTGTTTTTT. Its translation: CASSLGQGRNEKLFF.

The chain has TRBV27 and TRBJ1-2, with 9 bases identical to TRBD1. The J segment lost 2 bases and the V segment lost 7 bases, leaving 5 bases of the junction unmatched. Germline loops: CDR1 MNHEY, CDR2 SMNVEV (reference sequence). This CDR3 region has 14 residues. CDR3 sequence reads: CASTPTGGNYGYTF. CDR3 nucleotides: TGTGCCAGCACCCCCACAGGGGGCAACTATGGCTACACCTTC.

This chain links TRBV5-4 with TRBJ2-2; 7 nucleotides match TRBD1. The trim removed 4 bases at V and 4 bases at J, leaving 10 bases unmatched. Germline CDR1 SGHNT, CDR2 YYREEE (reference sequence). This CDR3 is 16 amino acids long. Here the CDR3 DNA reads TGTGCCAGCAGCCCGGGTAGGGGGCTGGGCACCGGGGAGCTGTTTTTT. Amino acid sequence: CASSPGRGLGTGELFF.

This clone was recorded once. The V call is TRBV9, the J call TRBJ2-2; 8 nucleotides match TRBD1. Germline CDR1 SGDLS, CDR2 YYNGEE. The CDR3 has 15 amino acids. V trimming: 3 bases; J trimming: 1 base; junction bases outside the gene matches: 2. CDR3: CASSGQGRNTGELFF. The CDR3 DNA reads as TGTGCCAGCAGCGGACAGGGGAGGAACACCGGGGAGCTGTTTTTT.

J is TRBJ1-2 and V is TRBV19; D is possibly TRBD1 (6 bases). V was cut by 4 bases and J by 1 base, with 10 bases left in between. This CDR3 spans 14 amino acids. Germline values: CDR1 LNHDA, CDR2 SQIVND (reference sequence). CDR3 DNA: TGTGCCAGTAGTAGATGGACAGATAACTATGGCTACACCTTC. Its protein is CASSRWTDNYGYTF.

This clone appeared once. J is TRBJ2-5 and V is TRBV6-5; D is perhaps TRBD2 (5 bases). V was trimmed by 6 bases and J by 5 bases, leaving 13 bases between them. The CDR3 is made up of 13 amino acids. Germline values: CDR1 MNHEY, CDR2 SVGAGI. CDR3 nucleotide sequence: TGTGCCAGCAGAGCTTGGAGGTCGGAGACCCAGTACTTC. Translating gives CASRAWRSETQYF.

The chain uses TRBV28 and TRBJ1-3; D might be TRBD1 (5 bases). V was clipped by 7 bases and J by 2 bases, with 9 bases between them. The CDR3 length is 13 residues. Germline-derived CDR1 and CDR2 are MDHEN and SYDVKM. The CDR3 here is CASKAGAGNTIYF. In DNA, the CDR3 is TGTGCCAGCAAGGCGGGGGCTGGAAACACCATATATTTT. Full variable domain (remainder filled in from reference TRBV28 and TRBJ1-3): DVKVTQSSRYLVKRTGEKVFLECVQDMDHENMFWYRQDPGLGLRLIYFSYDVKMKEKGDIPEGYSVSREKKERFSLILESASTNQTSMYLCASKAGAGNTIYFGEGSWLTVV.

The CDR3 DNA sequence: TGTGCCAGCACCTTTCCGGGACTAGCCGGAAACTCCTACAATGAGCAGTTCTTC. Its translation: CASTFPGLAGNSYNEQFF. This chain joins TRBV28 and TRBJ2-1; 9 positions match TRBD2. In germline, CDR1 is MDHEN, CDR2 SYDVKM. After removal of 7 bases from V and 0 bases from J, the junction contained 13 bases not matched to a gene. This CDR3 has 18 residues.